This T cell receptor (beta chain) was sequenced in a study of cytomegalovirus exposure and HLA in healthy donors. Study-level background: As released early, the data held around 80 million unique TCRs from HLA-typed donors.

The study ran its PCR with 60 Vbeta and 13 Jbeta primers. Clones were sequenced by immunoSEQ multiplex PCR, and TCRdb holds only the in-frame ones, with some missing. This sample has approximately 150,000 clones, with approximately 82% found just once. The origin of this receptor is a man aged 18-30 years in good health and CMV-seropositive. Sequencing was carried out using PBMCs.

The CDR3 protein is CATSSPRASGRGETQYF. The CDR3 DNA is TGTGCCACCAGCAGCCCCAGAGCTAGCGGGAGGGGTGAGACCCAGTACTTC. This sequence joins TRBV15 and TRBJ2-5; 12 positions agree with TRBD2. Germline CDR1 and CDR2: LNHNV and YYDKDF (reference sequence). Trimming removed 3 bases from V and 5 bases from J; junction bases left unmatched: 10. The CDR3 loop spans 17 amino acids.